The T cell receptor beta chain under discussion was sequenced for a study of CD8 T cells in ankylosing spondylitis. Using its own MiXCR run on the 5' RACE reads, TCRdb lists one record per CDR3 protein. The table shows approximately 350,000 distinct CDR3 sequences, with under 15% occurring only once. Trimming took 6 bases from V and 4 from J; bases not matched to a gene: 8. Germline V gene data show CDR1 as DFQATT and CDR2 as SNEGSKA (reference sequence). The CDR3 covers 14 residues. The chain uses TRBV20-1 and TRBJ2-1; TRBD1 matches at 8 bases. The origin of this receptor is a male donor with ankylosing spondylitis or in good health (not recorded which). Sequenced material: blood, either unsorted or a sorted T cell fraction (not recorded which). CDR3 nucleotide sequence: TGCAGTGCAACGGACAGGGTGACGTACAATGAGCAGTTCTTC. Its protein is CSATDRVTYNEQFF.